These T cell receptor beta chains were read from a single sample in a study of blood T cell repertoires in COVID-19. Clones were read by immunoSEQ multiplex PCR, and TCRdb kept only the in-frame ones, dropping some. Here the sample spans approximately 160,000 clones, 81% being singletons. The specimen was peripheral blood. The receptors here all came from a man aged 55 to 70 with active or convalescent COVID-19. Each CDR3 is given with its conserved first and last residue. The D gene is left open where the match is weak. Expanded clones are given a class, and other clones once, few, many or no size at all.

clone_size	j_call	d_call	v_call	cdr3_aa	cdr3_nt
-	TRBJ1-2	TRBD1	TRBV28	CASSWTGANYGYTF	TGTGCCAGCAGTTGGACAGGGGCTAACTATGGCTACACCTTC
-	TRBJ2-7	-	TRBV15	CATSRDRVEQYF	TGTGCCACCAGCAGAGATCGGGTAGAGCAGTACTTC
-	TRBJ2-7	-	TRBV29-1	CSVGSRGQYEQYF	TGCAGCGTTGGGTCCAGGGGACAATACGAGCAGTACTTC
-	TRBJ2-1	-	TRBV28	CASSPRTGYMGEQFF	TGTGCCAGCAGCCCCCGGACTGGTTACATGGGTGAGCAGTTCTTC
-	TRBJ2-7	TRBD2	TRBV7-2	CASASGRGEQYF	TGTGCCAGCGCTAGCGGGAGGGGTGAGCAGTACTTC
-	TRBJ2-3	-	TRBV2	CASSGQATDTQYF	TGTGCCAGCAGTGGTCAGGCGACAGATACGCAGTATTTT
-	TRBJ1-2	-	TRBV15	CATSRGQSFGYTF	TGTGCCACCAGCAGAGGACAGTCTTTCGGCTACACCTTC
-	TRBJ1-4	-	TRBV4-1	CASSQDTAEKLFF	TGCGCCAGCAGCCAAGATACAGCAGAAAAACTGTTTTTT
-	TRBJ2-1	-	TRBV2	CASKSGYNEQFF	TGTGCCAGCAAATCGGGGTACAATGAGCAGTTCTTC
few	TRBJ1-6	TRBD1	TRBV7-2	CASSLEDRANSPLHF	TGTGCCAGCAGCTTAGAGGACAGGGCGAATTCACCCCTCCACTTT
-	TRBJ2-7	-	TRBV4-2	CASSQRSGSSFSYEQYF	TGTGCCAGCAGCCAAAGAAGTGGGAGTAGCTTCTCCTACGAGCAGTACTTC
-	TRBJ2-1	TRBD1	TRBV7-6	CASSLGTGASEQFF	TGTGCCAGCAGCTTAGGGACAGGGGCCAGCGAGCAGTTCTTC
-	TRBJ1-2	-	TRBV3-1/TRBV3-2	CASSHEGRGYGYTF	TGTGCCAGCAGCCATGAAGGGCGGGGCTATGGCTACACCTTC
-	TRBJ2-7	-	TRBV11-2	CASSSRTHASYEQYF	TGTGCCAGCAGCTCGCGCACCCACGCCTCCTACGAGCAGTACTTC
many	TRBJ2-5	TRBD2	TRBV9	CASSVLPGTSKETQYF	TGTGCCAGCAGCGTGCTCCCCGGGACTAGCAAAGAGACCCAGTACTTC
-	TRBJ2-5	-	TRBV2	CASSSSQGWGETQYF	TGTGCCAGCAGTTCCTCACAGGGATGGGGAGAGACCCAGTACTTC
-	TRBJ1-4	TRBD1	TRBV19	CASSTRTGMERKLFF	TGTGCCAGTAGTACTCGGACAGGGATGGAACGAAAACTGTTTTTT
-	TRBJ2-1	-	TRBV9	CASSVGATDDYNEQFF	TGTGCCAGCAGCGTTGGAGCCACCGACGACTACAATGAGCAGTTCTTC
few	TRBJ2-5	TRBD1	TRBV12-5	CASGSGQGVYGETQYF	TGTGCTAGTGGTAGTGGACAGGGCGTTTATGGAGAGACCCAGTACTTC
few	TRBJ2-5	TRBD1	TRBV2	CASTQQGRETQYF	TGTGCCAGCACCCAACAGGGGAGAGAGACCCAGTACTTC
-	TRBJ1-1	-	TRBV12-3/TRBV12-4	CASSFRRAEAFF	TGTGCCAGCAGTTTCCGCAGGGCTGAAGCTTTCTTT
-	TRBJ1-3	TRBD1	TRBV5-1	CASSWGLQGAIGNTIYF	TGCGCCAGCAGCTGGGGCCTCCAGGGGGCCATTGGAAACACCATATATTTT
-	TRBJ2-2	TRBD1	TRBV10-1	CASSDSGQGGTGELFF	TGCGCCAGCAGTGATTCAGGACAGGGGGGGACCGGGGAGCTGTTTTTT
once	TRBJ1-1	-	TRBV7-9	CASSPTIGGAEAFF	TGTGCCAGCAGCCCCACCATCGGCGGGGCTGAAGCTTTCTTT
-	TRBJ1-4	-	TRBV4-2	CASSQDREKLFF	TGTGCCAGCAGCCAAGACCGGGAAAAACTGTTTTTT
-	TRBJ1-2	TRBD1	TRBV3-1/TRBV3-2	CASSQEAGGNYGYTF	TGTGCCAGCAGCCAAGAGGCAGGGGGGAACTATGGCTACACCTTC
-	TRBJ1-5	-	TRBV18	CASSFQAGNNQPQHF	TGTGCCAGCTCATTTCAAGCAGGCAACAATCAGCCCCAGCATTTT
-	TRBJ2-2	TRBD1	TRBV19	CASSPLGTGGLTGELFF	TGTGCCAGTAGTCCTCTAGGGACAGGGGGTTTAACCGGGGAGCTGTTTTTT
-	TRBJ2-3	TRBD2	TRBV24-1	CATSDFLAGSTDTQYF	TGTGCCACCAGTGATTTTCTAGCGGGGAGCACAGATACGCAGTATTTT
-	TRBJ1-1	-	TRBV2	CASRVRTKNTEAFF	TGTGCCAGCAGGGTGCGGACAAAGAACACTGAAGCTTTCTTT
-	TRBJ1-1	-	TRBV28	CASASAGGQEWTEAFF	TGTGCCAGCGCGTCGGCGGGGGGGCAGGAGTGGACTGAAGCTTTCTTT
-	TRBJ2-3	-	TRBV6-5	CASTNGRISGTQYF	TGTGCCAGCACCAACGGGAGAATTTCTGGTACGCAGTATTTT
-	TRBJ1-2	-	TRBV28	CASSLPYQWGYTF	TGTGCCAGCAGTTTGCCTTATCAGTGGGGCTACACCTTC
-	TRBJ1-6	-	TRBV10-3	CAISESSVDNSPLHF	TGTGCCATCAGTGAGTCTTCCGTCGATAATTCACCCCTCCACTTT
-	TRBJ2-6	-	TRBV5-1	CASSSEQGGTGVLTF	TGCGCCAGCAGCAGTGAACAGGGGGGGACAGGCGTCCTGACTTTC
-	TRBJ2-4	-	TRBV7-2	CASSLELYAKNIQYF	TGTGCCAGCAGCTTAGAGCTCTACGCCAAAAACATTCAGTACTTC
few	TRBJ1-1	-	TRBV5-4	CASSLTRGTEAFF	TGTGCCAGCAGCTTGACCAGGGGCACTGAAGCTTTCTTT
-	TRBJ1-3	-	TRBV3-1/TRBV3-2	CASSHEGDLRNTIYF	TGTGCCAGCAGCCATGAGGGGGATCTCCGAAACACCATATATTTT
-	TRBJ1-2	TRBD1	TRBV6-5	CASTAPGGGYGYTF	TGTGCCAGCACCGCCCCAGGGGGCGGCTATGGCTACACCTTC
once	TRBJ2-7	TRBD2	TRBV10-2	CATGLAGGPGYEQYF	TGCGCCACGGGACTAGCGGGAGGGCCGGGATACGAGCAGTACTTC
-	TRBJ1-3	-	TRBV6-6	CASRPQGVSGNTIYF	TGTGCCAGCAGGCCACAGGGTGTATCTGGAAACACCATATATTTT
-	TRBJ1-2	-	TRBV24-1	CATSDFRRDYGYTF	TGTGCCACCAGTGATTTTCGCAGGGACTATGGCTACACCTTC
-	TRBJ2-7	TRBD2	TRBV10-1	CASSTGGLAGVDEQYF	TGCGCCAGCAGTACAGGAGGACTAGCGGGAGTTGACGAGCAGTACTTC
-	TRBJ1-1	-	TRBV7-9	CASSLDIVNTEAFF	TGTGCCAGCAGCTTAGATATAGTGAACACTGAAGCTTTCTTT
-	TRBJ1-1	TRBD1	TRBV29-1	CSGWDSNTEAFF	TGCAGCGGATGGGACAGCAACACTGAAGCTTTCTTT